Below are 9 T cell receptor beta chains sequenced from a single sample in a study of blood T cell repertoires in COVID-19. The method was immunoSEQ multiplex PCR; TCRdb's version includes in-frame clones alone and lacks a portion of them. The sample lists just over 150,000 clones, less than 85% occurring once. The material sequenced was peripheral blood. All receptors come from a human donor with acute or convalescent COVID-19. The donor label of this sample is uncertain.

The V and J genes are TRBV12-5 and TRBJ1-5; 7 bases line up with TRBD1. The CDR3 sequence is 19 residues long. Germline V gene data show CDR1 as LGHNT and CDR2 as FRNRAP. With 5 bases clipped from V and 0 bases from J, the junction kept 16 bases outside the gene matches. Written as DNA, the CDR3 is TGTGCTAGTGGTCCCTCCCCCGGGACAGCTTCGTATAGCAATCAGCCCCAGCATTTT. It yields the protein CASGPSPGTASYSNQPQHF.

The rearrangement uses TRBV7-2 and TRBJ2-5, with TRBD2 as a possible D gene (6 bases). The CDR3 has 16 amino acids. Germline values: CDR1 SGHTA, CDR2 FQGNSA. V shed 5 bases and J shed 0 bases, with 16 bases lying between them. CDR3 sequence reads: CASSPVWAGYQETQYF. In nucleotides, the CDR3 is TGTGCCAGCAGCCCCGTGTGGGCGGGGTACCAAGAGACCCAGTACTTC.

The chain recombines TRBV5-1 with TRBJ2-1, with D unclear. V was cut by 4 bases and J by 7 bases, with 6 bases left in between. Germline values: CDR1 SGHRS, CDR2 YFSETQ. CDR3 size: 11 residues. Written as DNA, the CDR3 is TGCGCCAGCAGCCTACGAAATGAGCAGTTCTTC. Translated: CASSLRNEQFF.

V and J are TRBV30 and TRBJ1-1; 8 bases align to TRBD1. The CDR3 runs to 13 residues. With 7 bases clipped from V and 4 bases from J, the junction kept 8 bases outside the gene matches. Germline-derived CDR1 and CDR2 are GTSNPN and SVGIG (reference sequence). CDR3 loop: CASRTGSGTEAFF. The CDR3 DNA sequence: TGTGCCTCCCGGACAGGGTCGGGCACTGAAGCTTTCTTT.

V usage is TRBV27 and J usage is TRBJ2-1, with 8 bases lining up with TRBD1. Germline V gene lookup returns CDR1 MNHEY and CDR2 SMNVEV (reference sequence). The trim removed 8 bases at V and 0 bases at J, leaving 15 bases unmatched. The CDR3 length is 18 residues. The CDR3: CASHRDRLLLSSYNEQFF. In nucleotides, the CDR3 is TGTGCCAGCCACCGGGACAGGCTCTTACTAAGCTCCTACAATGAGCAGTTCTTC.

This sequence joins TRBV19 and TRBJ1-2; D is undetermined. The V and J ends lost 6 bases and 4 bases respectively, with 18 bases between them. The CDR3 is 15 residues long. The germline V gene encodes CDR1 LNHDA and CDR2 SQIVND (reference sequence). CDR3 DNA sequence: TGTGCCAGTAGCACCACGGCCCAGAGCGTCTATGGCTACACCTTC. Protein: CASSTTAQSVYGYTF.

The rearrangement joins TRBV28 to TRBJ2-7, with 9 bases aligning to TRBD1. This CDR3 contains 13 residues. Germline CDR1 reads MDHEN; CDR2 reads SYDVKM. J was trimmed by 6 bases and V by 7 bases; bases with no gene match: 7. CDR3 residues: CASMLQGAGEQYF. CDR3 bases: TGTGCCAGCATGTTACAGGGGGCAGGCGAGCAGTACTTC.

The chain couples TRBV9 to TRBJ2-7; D may be TRBD2 (6 bases). V lost 3 bases and J lost 0, with 13 bases in between. CDR1 and CDR2 (germline): SGDLS, YYNGEE. The CDR3 is 15 amino acids. CDR3 sequence: CASSAGTANSYEQYF. The CDR3 nucleotides read TGTGCCAGCAGCGCCGGGACTGCGAACTCCTACGAGCAGTACTTC. Full variable domain (missing parts from reference TRBV9 and TRBJ2-7): DSGVTQTPKHLITATGQRVTLRCSPRSGDLSVYWYQQSLDQGLQFLIQYYNGEERAKGNILERFSAQQFPDLHSELNLSSLELGDSALYFCASSAGTANSYEQYFGPGTRLTVT.

The chain carries TRBV9 and TRBJ2-5; 8 positions match TRBD1. Germline CDR1 and CDR2: SGDLS and YYNGEE. V lost 0 bases to trimming and J lost 5 bases; unmatched junction nucleotides: 3. The length of the CDR3 is 14 residues. For the CDR3, the DNA is TGTGCCAGCAGCGTAGAACAGGGGGTTGAGACCCAGTACTTC. Amino acids: CASSVEQGVETQYF. The full variable domain, completed using reference TRBV9 and TRBJ2-5, is DSGVTQTPKHLITATGQRVTLRCSPRSGDLSVYWYQQSLDQGLQFLIQYYNGEERAKGNILERFSAQQFPDLHSELNLSSLELGDSALYFCASSVEQGVETQYFGPGTRLLVL.